These 5 T cell receptor beta chains share one sample of origin, sequenced in a study of regulatory T cells in long-lasting Graves disease. Building of the TCR beta libraries involved iRepertoire HTBI primers and Arm-PCR of CDR3 regions. One entry per CDR3 protein, called by TCRdb with MiXCR from the multiplex PCR reads. The table has roughly 400,000 distinct CDR3 sequences, 16% seen once. Time point described: newly diagnosed GD, antithyroid drugs for less than 3 months. Researchers made the TCR library from RNA that was extracted from PBMCs. Separately, the same data were catalogued under a study of T cells in Graves' hyperthyroidism and ophthalmopathy.

The source material was peripheral blood mononuclear cells (PBMCs), sampled at new diagnosis, from a patient treated with antithyroid drugs. Receptors were obtained from a woman aged 18-35 years with Graves disease.

V is TRBV7-9 and J is TRBJ2-1; 13 bases match TRBD2. Trimming cost V 5 bases and J 9 bases; bases outside gene matches: 7. Germline loops: CDR1 SEHNR, CDR2 FQNEAQ (reference sequence). The CDR3 loop spans 15 amino acids. Here the CDR3 DNA reads TGTGCCAGCAGCCCCGGACTAGCGGGAGAACGTGAGCAGTTCTTC. As protein: CASSPGLAGEREQFF. Full variable domain (missing parts from reference TRBV7-9 and TRBJ2-1): DTGVSQNPRHKITKRGQNVTFRCDPISEHNRLYWYRQTLGQGPEFLTYFQNEAQLEKSRLLSDRFSAERPKGSFSTLEIQRTEQGDSAMYLCASSPGLAGEREQFFGPGTRLTVL.

This clonotype showed up many times. V gene TRBV27 combines with J gene TRBJ1-5, with 7 bases lining up with TRBD1. This CDR3 has 14 residues. The germline CDR1 and CDR2 sequences are MNHEY and SMNVEV (reference sequence). The V and J ends lost 6 bases and 3 bases, in that order; junction bases with no gene match: 5. The CDR3 reads CASSRTGINQPQHF. In nucleotides, the CDR3 is TGTGCCAGCAGCCGGACAGGAATCAATCAGCCCCAGCATTTT.

In regard to this clonotype: A far larger clone is one base from this, pointing to a likely read error. The V call is TRBV20-1, the J call TRBJ2-1; D not resolved. CDR3 length: 9 amino acids. Looked up from germline, CDR1 is DFQATT and CDR2 is SNEGSKA (reference sequence). Trimming shortened V by 6 bases and J by 13 bases, and 10 bases separated the two germline ends. The CDR3 nucleotides are TGCAGTGCAGGAGAGACCCAGTTCTTC. Its translation is CSAGETQFF.

This clonotype was seen a handful of times. J is TRBJ2-1 and V is TRBV15; D is unclear. The CDR3 has 13 residues. Trimming pared 1 base from V and 9 bases from J, leaving 10 bases between. CDR1 is LNHNV, CDR2 YYDKDF, per germline (reference sequence). Here the CDR3 reads CATSRVGAAEQFF. CDR3 DNA sequence: TGTGCCACCAGCAGAGTGGGTGCGGCTGAGCAGTTCTTC. Complete variable domain (other parts from reference TRBV15 and TRBJ2-1): DAMVIQNPRYQVTQFGKPVTLSCSQTLNHNVMYWYQQKSSQAPKLLFHYYDKDFNNEADTPDNFQSRRPNTSFCFLDIRSPGLGDTAMYLCATSRVGAAEQFFGPGTRLTVL.

This clonotype was counted at least ten times. The chain employs TRBV12-3 or TRBV12-4 and TRBJ1-6; D ambiguous. V was clipped by 5 bases and J by 7 bases, with 15 bases between them. This CDR3 is 15 amino acids long. CDR3 sequence reads: CASSRRDPPNSPLHF. The DNA for the CDR3 is TGTGCCAGCAGTCGCCGGGATCCCCCGAATTCACCCCTCCACTTT.